This is a list of T cell receptor beta chains from one sample in a study of blood T cells in healthy people across ages. Using its own MiXCR run on the 5' RACE reads, TCRdb lists one record per CDR3 protein. The repertoire consists of some 1 million distinct CDR3 sequences, with 45% occurring once and the leading ten covering 15% to 20%. The sequenced sample was blood. The receptors here all came from a woman between 55 and 75 years old in good health. CDR3s include the opening cysteine and the closing phenylalanine or tryptophan. D genes are given only for firm matches. The size of a clone is reported for some rows only, either as once, few or many, or as a class for expanded clones.

j_call: TRBJ2-3; d_call: NA; clone_size: NA; v_call: TRBV7-9; cdr3_nt: TGTGCCAGCAGCCTCGGGGGCACCTTAGGGAGTACGCAGTATTTT; cdr3_aa: CASSLGGTLGSTQYF
j_call: TRBJ2-2; d_call: NA; clone_size: once; v_call: TRBV3-1; cdr3_nt: TGTGCCAGCAGCCAAGATACCGCCGCCGGGGAGCTGTTTTTT; cdr3_aa: CASSQDTAAGELFF
j_call: TRBJ1-4; d_call: NA; clone_size: NA; v_call: TRBV10-3; cdr3_nt: TGTGCCATCGGATCAGAGGGTCGGGAAAAACTGTTTTTT; cdr3_aa: CAIGSEGREKLFF
j_call: TRBJ2-7; d_call: NA; clone_size: NA; v_call: TRBV14; cdr3_nt: TGTGCCAGCAGCCAAGATAGGACACCCTCCTACGAGCAGTACTTC; cdr3_aa: CASSQDRTPSYEQYF
j_call: TRBJ2-1; d_call: NA; clone_size: NA; v_call: TRBV7-2; cdr3_nt: TGTGCCAGCAGCTTAGGGGGACCCCCAGGAGGAGAGACCCAGTTCTTC; cdr3_aa: CASSLGGPPGGETQFF
j_call: TRBJ1-5; d_call: NA; clone_size: NA; v_call: TRBV25-1; cdr3_nt: TGTGCCAGCAGTGAAACAGGGTTTCAGCCCCAGCATTTT; cdr3_aa: CASSETGFQPQHF
j_call: TRBJ2-1; d_call: TRBD2; clone_size: NA; v_call: TRBV20-1; cdr3_nt: TGCAGTGCTTGGACAGGGGACCTCGGGACTAGCGGGAGGGCCCATGAGCAGTTCTTC; cdr3_aa: CSAWTGDLGTSGRAHEQFF
j_call: TRBJ1-2; d_call: NA; clone_size: many; v_call: TRBV6-5; cdr3_nt: TGTGCCAGCCTCGGACACCGGACTAACTATGGCTACACCTTC; cdr3_aa: CASLGHRTNYGYTF
j_call: TRBJ2-7; d_call: TRBD2; clone_size: once; v_call: TRBV6-2/TRBV6-3; cdr3_nt: TGTGCCAGCAGTTACTCGAGCCGGGACGGGGGGGCCTACGAGCAGTACTTC; cdr3_aa: CASSYSSRDGGAYEQYF
j_call: TRBJ2-6; d_call: TRBD2; clone_size: few; v_call: TRBV12-3/TRBV12-4; cdr3_nt: TGTGCCAGCAGGCCGCCGGGACTAGGCTCTGGGGCCAACGTCCTGACTTTC; cdr3_aa: CASRPPGLGSGANVLTF
j_call: TRBJ2-1; d_call: NA; clone_size: NA; v_call: TRBV15; cdr3_nt: TGTGCCACCAGCAGAGATATGGGCGTAACTGAGCAGTTCTTC; cdr3_aa: CATSRDMGVTEQFF
j_call: TRBJ2-7; d_call: TRBD1; clone_size: NA; v_call: TRBV7-8; cdr3_nt: TGTGCCAGCAGGAACAGGGGCGGCTCCTATGAGCAGTACTTC; cdr3_aa: CASRNRGGSYEQYF